This T cell receptor (beta chain) came from a study of shared clonotypes between healthy human individuals. V lost 4 bases and J lost 1, with 16 bases in between. The CDR3 extends over 17 amino acids. Germline V gene lookup returns CDR1 ENHRY and CDR2 SYGVKD. TCRdb keeps only in-frame clones here, not all; method: immunoSEQ multiplex PCR. The sample contains roughly 2 million clones, around 95% of which appear only once. The TCR comes from a man between 18 and 35 years old in good health. This chain connects TRBV10-3 to TRBJ2-2; the D call may be TRBD1 or TRBD2 (6 bases each). Source material: naive CD4+ T cells sorted from blood. The subset here: CD45RA+ positively selected. The CDR3 loop is CAISAQTGAMNTGELFF. As DNA, the CDR3 is TGTGCCATCAGTGCTCAGACGGGGGCGATGAACACCGGGGAGCTGTTTTTT.